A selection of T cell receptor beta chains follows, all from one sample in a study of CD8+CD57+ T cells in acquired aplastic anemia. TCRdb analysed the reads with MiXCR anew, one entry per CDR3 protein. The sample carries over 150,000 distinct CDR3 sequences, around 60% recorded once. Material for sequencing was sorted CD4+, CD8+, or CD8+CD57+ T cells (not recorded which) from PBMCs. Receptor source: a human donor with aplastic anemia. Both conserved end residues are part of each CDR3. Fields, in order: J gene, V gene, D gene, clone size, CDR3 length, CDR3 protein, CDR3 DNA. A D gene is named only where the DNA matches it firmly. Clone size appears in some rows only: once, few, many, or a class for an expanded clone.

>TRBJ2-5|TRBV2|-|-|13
CASSEGAVQTQYF
TGTGCCAGCAGTGAAGGGGCGGTCCAGACCCAGTACTTC
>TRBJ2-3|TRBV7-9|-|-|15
CASSLRNSAGDTQYF
TGTGCCAGCAGCTTAAGGAACTCGGCAGGGGATACGCAGTATTTT
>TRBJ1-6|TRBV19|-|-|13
CASSRSRNSPLHF
TGTGCCAGTAGTCGGTCACGTAATTCACCCCTCCACTTT
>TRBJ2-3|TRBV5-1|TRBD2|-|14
CASSVGGLADTQDF
TGCGCCAGCAGTGTAGGCGGCCTAGCGGATACGCAGGATTTT
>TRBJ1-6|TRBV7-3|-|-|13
CASSLNLFSPLHF
TGTGCCAGCAGCTTAAATTTATTTTCACCCCTCCACTTT
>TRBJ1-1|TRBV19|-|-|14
CASSKEGLVTEAFF
TGTGCCAGTAGTAAAGAGGGGCTGGTGACTGAAGCTTTCTTT
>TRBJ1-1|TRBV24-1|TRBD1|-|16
CATSDLEGQGNTEAFF
TGTGCCACCAGTGATTTGGAGGGACAGGGGAACACTGAAGCTTTCTTT
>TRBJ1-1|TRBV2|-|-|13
CASSQILNTEAFF
TGTGCCAGCAGTCAGATTTTGAACACTGAAGCTTTCTTT
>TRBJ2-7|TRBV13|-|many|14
CASSLGQGIHEQYF
TGTGCCAGCAGCTTAGGACAGGGCATCCACGAGCAGTACTTC
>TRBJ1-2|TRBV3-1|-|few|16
CASSHKGHTYNYGYTF
TGTGCCAGCAGCCACAAGGGGCACACCTATAACTATGGCTACACCTTC
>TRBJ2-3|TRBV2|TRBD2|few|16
CASRLAGGRGTDTQYF
TGTGCCAGCCGACTAGCGGGAGGACGAGGCACAGATACGCAGTATTTT
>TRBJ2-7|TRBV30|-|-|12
CAWSVGFYEQYF
TGTGCCTGGAGTGTAGGGTTCTACGAGCAGTACTTC
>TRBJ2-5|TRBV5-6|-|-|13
CASSLLQQETQYF
TGTGCCAGCAGCTTGCTACAGCAAGAGACCCAGTACTTC
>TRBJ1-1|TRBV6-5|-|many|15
CASSYWAGARTEAFF
TGTGCCAGCAGTTACTGGGCAGGGGCGAGGACTGAAGCTTTCTTT
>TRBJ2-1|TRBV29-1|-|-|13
CSVVFGSQEGLFF
TGCAGCGTTGTCTTCGGCTCCCAGGAAGGCCTGTTCTTC
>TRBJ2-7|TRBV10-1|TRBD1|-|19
CASSEGDRESPNGAYEQYF
TGCGCCAGCAGTGAGGGGGACAGGGAGTCACCCAACGGGGCCTACGAGCAGTACTTC
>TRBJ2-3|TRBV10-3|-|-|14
CAISETSGSDTQYF
TGTGCCATCAGTGAGACTTCGGGGTCAGATACGCAGTATTTT
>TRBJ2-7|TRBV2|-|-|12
CASRAGIGDQYF
TGTGCCAGCAGGGCAGGGATAGGGGATCAGTACTTC
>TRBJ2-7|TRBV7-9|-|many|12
CASSLGVYEQYF
TGTGCCAGCAGCTTAGGGGTATACGAGCAGTACTTC
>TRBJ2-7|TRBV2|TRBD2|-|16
CASSEWGGSGGYEQYF
TGTGCCAGCAGCGAATGGGGGGGGAGTGGAGGGTACGAGCAGTACTTC
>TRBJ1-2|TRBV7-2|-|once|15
CASARENRANYGYTF
TGTGCCAGCGCCCGAGAGAACCGAGCTAACTATGGCTACACCTTC
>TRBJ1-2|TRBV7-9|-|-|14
CASSFGEYDYGYTF
TGTGCCAGCAGCTTCGGGGAGTACGACTATGGCTACACCTTC
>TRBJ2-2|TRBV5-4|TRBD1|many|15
CASSFPGQGSGELFF
TGTGCCAGCAGTTTTCCGGGACAGGGGTCAGGGGAGCTGTTTTTT
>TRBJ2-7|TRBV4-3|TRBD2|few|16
CASSQASTSAAYEQYF
TGCGCCAGCAGCCAAGCCTCCACTAGCGCAGCCTACGAGCAGTACTTC
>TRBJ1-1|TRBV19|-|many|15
CASSATWLGGTEAFF
TGTGCCAGTAGTGCGACCTGGTTGGGAGGCACTGAAGCTTTCTTT
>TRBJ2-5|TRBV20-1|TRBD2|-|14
CSARMASGKETQYF
TGCAGTGCTAGGATGGCTAGCGGCAAAGAGACCCAGTACTTC
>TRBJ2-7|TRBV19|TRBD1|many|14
CASGSGQGRYEQYF
TGTGCCAGTGGTTCGGGACAGGGGCGTTACGAGCAGTACTTC
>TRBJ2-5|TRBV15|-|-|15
CATSRGGTVKETQYF
TGTGCCACCAGCAGAGGGGGGACGGTAAAAGAGACCCAGTACTTC
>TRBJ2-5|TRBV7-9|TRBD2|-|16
CASSLGLAGVQETQYF
TGTGCCAGCAGCCTGGGACTAGCGGGAGTCCAAGAGACCCAGTACTTC
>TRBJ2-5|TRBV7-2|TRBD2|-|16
CASSPGLAGGQETQYF
TGTGCCAGCAGTCCCGGACTAGCGGGGGGGCAAGAGACCCAGTACTTC
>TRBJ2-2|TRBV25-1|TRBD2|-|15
CASSDYREVPGELIF
TGTGCCAGCAGTGACTATCGGGAGGTTCCTGGGGAGCTGATTTTT
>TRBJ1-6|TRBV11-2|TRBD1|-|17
CASSQDPGTGGNSPLHF
TGTGCCAGCAGCCAAGATCCCGGGACAGGGGGAAATTCACCCCTCCACTTT
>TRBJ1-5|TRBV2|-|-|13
CASKTVGNQPQHF
TGTGCCAGCAAGACAGTAGGGAATCAGCCCCAGCATTTT
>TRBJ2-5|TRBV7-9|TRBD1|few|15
CASSSTDTGEETQYF
TGTGCCAGCAGCTCCACGGACACAGGGGAAGAGACCCAGTACTTC
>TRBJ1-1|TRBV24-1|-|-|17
CATSDNGTTGPDTEAFF
TGTGCCACCAGTGATAACGGGACAACCGGGCCAGACACTGAAGCTTTCTTT
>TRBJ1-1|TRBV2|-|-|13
CASCRNMNTEAFF
TGTGCCAGCTGTCGCAACATGAACACTGAAGCTTTCTTT
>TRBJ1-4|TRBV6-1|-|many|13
CASSEWSSEKLFF
TGTGCCAGCAGTGAATGGAGTTCTGAAAAACTGTTTTTT
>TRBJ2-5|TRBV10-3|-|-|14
CAISPGTERVTQYF
TGTGCCATCAGTCCCGGGACCGAGCGGGTGACCCAGTACTTC
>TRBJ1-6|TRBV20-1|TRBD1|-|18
CSARDPISTGGGDSPLHF
TGCAGTGCTAGAGATCCGATTTCCACAGGGGGCGGGGATTCACCCCTCCACTTT
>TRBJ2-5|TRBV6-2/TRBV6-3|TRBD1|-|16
CASSLPGTGEQETQYF
TGTGCCAGCAGCCTACCGGGGACAGGGGAACAAGAGACCCAGTACTTC
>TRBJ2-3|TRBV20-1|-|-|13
CSAPGPPTDTQYF
TGCAGTGCACCAGGTCCACCGACGGATACGCAGTATTTT
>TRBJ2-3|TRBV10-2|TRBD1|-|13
CASTPDRVFSQYF
TGCGCCAGCACCCCGGACAGGGTATTCTCGCAGTATTTT
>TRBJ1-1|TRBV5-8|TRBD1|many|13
CASSWQGGAEAFF
TGTGCCAGCAGCTGGCAAGGGGGCGCTGAAGCTTTCTTT
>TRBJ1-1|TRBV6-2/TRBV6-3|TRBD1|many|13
CASRRTGSTEAFF
TGTGCCAGCAGAAGGACAGGAAGCACTGAAGCTTTCTTT
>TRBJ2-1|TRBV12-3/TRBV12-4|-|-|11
CASGEYNEQFF
TGTGCCAGCGGGGAATACAATGAGCAATTCTTC
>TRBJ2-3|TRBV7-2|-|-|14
CASSLTGIPDTQYF
TGTGCCAGCAGCTTAACAGGGATCCCAGATACGCAGTATTTT
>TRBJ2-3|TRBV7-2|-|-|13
CASSLASLDTQYF
TGTGCCAGCAGCTTAGCTTCGTTGGATACGCAGTATTTT
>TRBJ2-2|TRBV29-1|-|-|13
CSVQQANTGELFF
TGCAGCGTACAACAAGCGAACACCGGGGAGCTGTTTTTT
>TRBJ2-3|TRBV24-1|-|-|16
CATSAPSGGSTDTQYF
TGTGCCACCAGTGCCCCTTCGGGTGGGAGCACAGATACGCAGTATTTT
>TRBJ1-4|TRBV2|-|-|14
CASSVRVSIEELFF
TGTGCCAGCAGTGTGAGGGTATCGATAGAGGAACTGTTTTTT
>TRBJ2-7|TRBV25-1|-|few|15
CASSEVGDTVHEQYF
TGTGCCAGCAGTGAAGTTGGGGACACGGTCCACGAGCAGTACTTC
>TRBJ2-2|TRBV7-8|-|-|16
CASSLDGFGGTGELFF
TGTGCCAGCAGCTTAGATGGGTTTGGGGGCACCGGGGAGCTGTTTTTT
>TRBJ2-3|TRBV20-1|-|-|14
CSARTPLFTDTQYF
TGCAGTGCCAGAACCCCCCTGTTCACAGATACGCAGTATTTT
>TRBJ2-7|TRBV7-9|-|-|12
CASSPDNYEQYF
TGTGCCAGCAGCCCGGACAACTACGAGCAGTACTTC